The T cell receptor (beta chain) under discussion was sequenced for a study of monozygotic twins with inflammatory bowel disease. Points from the study as a whole: Background noise in patient repertoires may stem from differing immunosuppressive treatments. Fewer clonotypes were shared with others by IBD patients than by healthy twins, especially with disease activity.

Using the 5' RACE reads, TCRdb records one entry per CDR3 protein without DNA. The sample features 400,000 or so distinct CDR3 sequences, with 2% to 2.5% in its top ten. The length of the CDR3 is 12 residues. Germline V gives CDR1 SQVTM, CDR2 ANQGSEA. Details on this clonotype: Its antigen is currently unknown.

The TCR originated in a human donor with ulcerative colitis or Crohn's disease, or a healthy co-twin of an affected twin (not recorded which). The sample comprised blood. The V gene is TRBV29-1, the J gene TRBJ2-7; the D gene TCRdb calls, TRBD1, cannot be checked with no DNA. The CDR3 spells CSVRDTSYEQYF.